This record looks at one T cell receptor beta chain sequence and its context. These data come from a study of cytotoxic CD8 clonotypes in ibrutinib-treated CLL. V gave up 2 bases and J gave up 4 bases, with 12 bases separating them. CDR1 is MDHEN, CDR2 SYDVKM, per germline. This CDR3 spans 15 amino acids. Libraries were prepared by immunoSEQ multiplex PCR; TCRdb keeps only in-frame clonotypes and omits some of them. Among 150,000 to 200,000 clones listed, about 88% were seen once. The chain has TRBV28 and TRBJ1-5, with D tentatively TRBD1 (6 bases). The specimen comprised PBMCs, sampled at disease progression, from a patient treated with ibrutinib. The receptor's source is a human donor with chronic lymphocytic leukemia. DNA of the CDR3: TGTGCCAGCAGTTTACTGGGGGCCGGGAATCAGCCCCAGCATTTT. Residues: CASSLLGAGNQPQHF.